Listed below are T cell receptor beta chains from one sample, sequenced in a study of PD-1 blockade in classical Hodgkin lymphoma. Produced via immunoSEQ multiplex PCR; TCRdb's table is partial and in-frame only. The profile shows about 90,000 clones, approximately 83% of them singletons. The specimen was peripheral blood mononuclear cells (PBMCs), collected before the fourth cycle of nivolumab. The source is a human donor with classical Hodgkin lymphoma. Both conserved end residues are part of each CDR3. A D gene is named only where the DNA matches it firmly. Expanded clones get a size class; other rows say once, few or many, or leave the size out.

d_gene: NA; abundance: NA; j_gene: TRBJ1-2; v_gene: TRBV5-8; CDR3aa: CASSPTGGRDGYTF; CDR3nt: TGTGCCAGCAGCCCGACGGGGGGGCGGGATGGCTACACCTTC
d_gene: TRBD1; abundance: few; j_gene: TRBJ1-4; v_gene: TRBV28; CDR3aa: CASSWDRVDEKLFF; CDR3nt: TGTGCCAGCAGCTGGGACAGGGTGGATGAAAAACTGTTTTTT
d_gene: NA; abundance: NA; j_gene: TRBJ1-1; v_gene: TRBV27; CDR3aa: CASSPSVGALGTEAFF; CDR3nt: TGTGCCAGCAGTCCCTCTGTAGGGGCATTAGGCACTGAAGCTTTCTTT
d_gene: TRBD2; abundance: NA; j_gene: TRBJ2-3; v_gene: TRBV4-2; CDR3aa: CASSHPGLAGPDTQYF; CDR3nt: TGTGCCAGCAGCCACCCGGGACTAGCCGGCCCAGATACGCAGTATTTT
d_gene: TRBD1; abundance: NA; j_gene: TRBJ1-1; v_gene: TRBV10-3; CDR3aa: CAIGTGGSNTEAFF; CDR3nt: TGTGCCATCGGGACAGGGGGGTCGAACACTGAAGCTTTCTTT
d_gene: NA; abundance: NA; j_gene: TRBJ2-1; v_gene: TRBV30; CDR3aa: CAWSVRGGTTYNEQFF; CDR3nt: TGTGCCTGGAGTGTACGGGGCGGGACAACCTACAATGAGCAGTTCTTC
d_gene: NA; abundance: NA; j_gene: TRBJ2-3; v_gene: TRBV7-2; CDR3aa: CASSLRPRGAGSPDTQYF; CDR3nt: TGTGCCAGCAGCTTAAGGCCTAGGGGGGCCGGTTCCCCAGATACGCAGTATTTT
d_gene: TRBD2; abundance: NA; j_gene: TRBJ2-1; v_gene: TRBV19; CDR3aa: CASSLREAGYNEQFF; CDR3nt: TGTGCCAGTAGTCTGCGGGAGGCCGGCTACAATGAGCAGTTCTTC
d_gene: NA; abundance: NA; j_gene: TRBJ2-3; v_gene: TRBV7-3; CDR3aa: CASSLKGEYTDTQYF; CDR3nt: TGTGCCAGCAGCTTAAAGGGGGAGTACACAGATACGCAGTATTTT
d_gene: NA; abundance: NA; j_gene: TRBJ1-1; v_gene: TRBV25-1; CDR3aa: CASSEWGGNTEAFF; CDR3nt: TGTGCCAGCAGTGAATGGGGGGGGAACACTGAAGCTTTCTTT
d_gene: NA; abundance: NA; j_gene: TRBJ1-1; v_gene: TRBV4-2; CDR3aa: CASSQVNSLNTEAFF; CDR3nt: TGTGCCAGCAGCCAAGTTAACAGCTTGAACACTGAAGCTTTCTTT
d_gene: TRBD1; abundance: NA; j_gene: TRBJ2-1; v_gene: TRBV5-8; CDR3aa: CASSSGQGVGNEQFF; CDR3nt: TGTGCCAGCAGCTCTGGACAGGGAGTAGGGAATGAGCAGTTCTTC
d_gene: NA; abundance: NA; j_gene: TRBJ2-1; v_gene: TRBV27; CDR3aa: CASSFSSRSSYNEQFF; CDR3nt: TGTGCCAGCAGTTTCAGTAGCAGGAGCTCCTACAATGAGCAGTTCTTC
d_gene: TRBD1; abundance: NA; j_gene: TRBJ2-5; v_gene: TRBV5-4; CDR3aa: CASSWPDRGVETQYF; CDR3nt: TGTGCCAGCAGCTGGCCGGACAGGGGGGTAGAGACCCAGTACTTC
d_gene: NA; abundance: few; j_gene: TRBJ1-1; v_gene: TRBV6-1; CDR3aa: CASRTYTEAFF; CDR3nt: TGTGCCAGCAGAACTTACACTGAAGCTTTCTTT
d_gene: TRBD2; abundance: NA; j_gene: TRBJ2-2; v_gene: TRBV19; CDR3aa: CASTLAEARGGELFF; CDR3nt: TGTGCCAGTACCCTAGCGGAGGCGAGAGGCGGGGAGCTGTTTTTT
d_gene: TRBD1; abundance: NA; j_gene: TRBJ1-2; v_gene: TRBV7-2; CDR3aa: CASRRDRGNGYTF; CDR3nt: TGTGCCAGCAGGCGGGACAGGGGAAACGGCTACACCTTC